This T cell receptor beta chain was recovered during a study of CDR3 diversity in severe acne. One entry per CDR3 protein results from TCRdb running MiXCR on the PCR reads. The table shows 85,000 to 120,000 distinct CDR3 sequences, with 45% to 60% occurring only once. The V and J ends lost 7 bases and 0 bases respectively, with 12 bases between them. The CDR3 runs to 15 residues. CDR1 and CDR2 from the germline V gene are LNHDA and SQIVND (reference sequence). Sequencing was performed on blood. J is TRBJ2-2 and V is TRBV19; possible D gene TRBD1, 6 bases. The clonotype was recovered from a male donor with acne. CDR3 nucleotides: TGTGCCAGTACCCCGGACAGATCGAACACCGGGGAGCTGTTTTTT. The encoded protein is CASTPDRSNTGELFF.